A single sample is the source of the 7 T cell receptor beta chains below, sequenced in a study of post-analysis software for immune sequencing data. Overall study findings and caveats: Four to six TRBV segments were significantly more frequent in patients than in controls. TRBV5-6, TRBV5-1 and TRBV20-1 were among these segments.

Libraries were made from TCR beta cDNA, and they carried unique molecular identifiers. MiXCR was run by TCRdb on the PCR reads, yielding one entry per CDR3 protein. The profile covers 380,000 or so distinct CDR3 sequences, with less than 35% appearing a single time and around 15% taken by the ten largest. Their antigen targets remain unknown. The sample was blood. Receptors originate from a girl aged 5-17 years with multiple sclerosis.

Only a few counts were recorded for this clonotype. The chain joins TRBV5-1 to TRBJ1-1; no clear D gene. The V end lost 0 bases, the J end lost 1 base, and 7 bases lay between the germline ends. From germline, CDR1 is SGHRS and CDR2 YFSETQ. CDR3 length: 14 residues. The CDR3 region has the DNA TGCGCCAGCAGCTTGGGGTACAGGAACACTGAAGCTTTCTTT. It codes for CASSLGYRNTEAFF.

The table lists this clonotype with a few counts. The chain combines TRBV12-3 or TRBV12-4 with TRBJ1-2; 9 nucleotides align to TRBD1. The CDR3 is 15 amino acids. Trimming took 3 bases from V and 4 from J; bases not matched to a gene: 6. The CDR3 DNA is TGTGCCAGCAGTTTCCGCCCGGGACAGGGCTATGGCTACACCTTC. Translating it yields CASSFRPGQGYGYTF.

The gene calls are TRBV5-1 and TRBJ2-7, with no clear D. The V and J ends lost 0 bases and 0 bases respectively, with 7 bases between them. Germline CDR1 SGHRS, CDR2 YFSETQ. CDR3 length: 14 residues. The CDR3 coding sequence is TGCGCCAGCAGCTTGGGACGGTTCTCCTACGAGCAGTACTTC. Protein: CASSLGRFSYEQYF.

This clonotype was counted only a few times. This CDR3 is CASSGTGLYGYTF. The CDR3, as DNA: TGTGCCAGCAGTGGGACAGGCTTGTATGGCTACACCTTC. The V call is TRBV12-3 or TRBV12-4, the J call TRBJ1-2; TRBD1 agrees at 8 bases. The CDR3 runs to 13 residues. V dropped 5 bases and J dropped 5; count of bases not matched to a gene: 4.

This clonotype occurred many times. The J gene is TRBJ2-1, the V gene TRBV5-1; TRBD2 agrees at 8 bases. Losses at the gene ends were 2 bases for V and 7 bases for J; bases not matched to a gene: 8. This CDR3 spans 15 amino acids. The V gene's germline CDR1 is SGHRS and CDR2 YFSETQ. The CDR3, as DNA: TGCGCCAGCAGCTTTTCGGGGGGGCTGGGGAATGAGCAGTTCTTC. This gives the protein CASSFSGGLGNEQFF.

The chain's CDR3 is CASSQDGTGGMHGGYTF. The CDR3 DNA is TGTGCCAGCAGCCAAGATGGGACAGGGGGAATGCACGGTGGCTACACCTTC. The chain combines TRBV3-1 with TRBJ1-2; 11 bases match TRBD1. The CDR3 has 17 residues. V lost 0 bases and J lost 7; bases outside the gene matches: 10. Germline values: CDR1 LGHDT, CDR2 YNNKEL (reference sequence).

The chain carries TRBV20-1 and TRBJ2-1, with D perhaps matching TRBD1 (6 bases). The CDR3 is 14 residues long. V was trimmed by 6 bases and J by 2 bases, leaving 14 bases between them. The germline V gene has CDR1 DFQATT and CDR2 SNEGSKA (reference sequence). The CDR3 DNA is TGCAGTGCCCCCCGGGACATGACCTACAATGAGCAGTTCTTC. This gives the protein CSAPRDMTYNEQFF.